A selection of T cell receptor beta chains follows, all from one sample in a study of CD8 T cells in Susac syndrome. TCRdb redid the calling of the immunoSEQ multiplex PCR reads with MiXCR, one entry per CDR3 protein. The repertoire consists of some 150,000 distinct CDR3 sequences, with 95% to 96% occurring once and the leading ten covering roughly 0.16%. Sequenced: CD8+ T cells from PBMCs. The receptors come from a human donor with multiple sclerosis. CDR3s include the opening cysteine and the closing phenylalanine or tryptophan. Fields, in order: V gene, J gene, CDR3 protein.

V: TRBV25-1; J: TRBJ2-3; CDR3: CASSEWGGSTDTQYF
V: TRBV7-9; J: TRBJ1-2; CDR3: CASSEPWDSYGYTF
V: TRBV30; J: TRBJ2-3; CDR3: CAWTYTDTQYF
V: TRBV14; J: TRBJ2-3; CDR3: CASSQAWGGDTDTQYF
V: TRBV4-1; J: TRBJ2-1; CDR3: CASSHQLVNEQFF
V: TRBV20-1; J: TRBJ2-3; CDR3: CSARAGTDTQYF
V: TRBV12-3/TRBV12-4; J: TRBJ2-3; CDR3: CASTVGPNTDTQYF
V: TRBV6-5; J: TRBJ2-7; CDR3: CASSYRDGYYEQYF
V: TRBV29-1; J: TRBJ2-1; CDR3: CSVEDRSPYNEQFF
V: TRBV7-9; J: TRBJ2-1; CDR3: CASSAMQESPFSEQFF
V: TRBV24-1; J: TRBJ2-2; CDR3: CATSKGNEDAGELFF